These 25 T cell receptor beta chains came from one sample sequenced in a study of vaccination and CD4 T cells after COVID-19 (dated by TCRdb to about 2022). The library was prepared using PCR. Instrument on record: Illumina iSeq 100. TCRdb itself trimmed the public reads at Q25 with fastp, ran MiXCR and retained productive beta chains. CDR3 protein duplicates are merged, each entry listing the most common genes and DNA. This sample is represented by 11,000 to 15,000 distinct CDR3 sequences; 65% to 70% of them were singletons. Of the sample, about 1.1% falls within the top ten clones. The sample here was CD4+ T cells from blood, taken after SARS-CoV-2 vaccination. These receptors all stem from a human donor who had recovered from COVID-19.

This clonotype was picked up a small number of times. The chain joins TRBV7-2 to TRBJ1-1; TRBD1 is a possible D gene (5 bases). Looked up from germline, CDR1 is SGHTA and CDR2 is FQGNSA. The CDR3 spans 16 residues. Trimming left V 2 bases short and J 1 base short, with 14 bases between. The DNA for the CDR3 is TGTGCCAGCAGCTTATCTTCGGGGGTGGGGAACACTGAAGCTTTCTTT. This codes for CASSLSSGVGNTEAFF.

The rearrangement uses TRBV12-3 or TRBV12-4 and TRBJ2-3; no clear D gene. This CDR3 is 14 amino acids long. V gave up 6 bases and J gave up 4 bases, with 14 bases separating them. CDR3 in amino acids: CASSAVLPPDTQYF. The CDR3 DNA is TGTGCCAGCAGCGCCGTGCTCCCCCCAGATACGCAGTATTTT.

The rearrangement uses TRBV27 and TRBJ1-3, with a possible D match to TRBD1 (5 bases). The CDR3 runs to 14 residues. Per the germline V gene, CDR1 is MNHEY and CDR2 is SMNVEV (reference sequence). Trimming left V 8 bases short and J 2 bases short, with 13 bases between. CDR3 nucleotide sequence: TGTGCCAGCCGACCCGGGACGGCTGGAAACACCATATATTTT. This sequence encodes CASRPGTAGNTIYF.

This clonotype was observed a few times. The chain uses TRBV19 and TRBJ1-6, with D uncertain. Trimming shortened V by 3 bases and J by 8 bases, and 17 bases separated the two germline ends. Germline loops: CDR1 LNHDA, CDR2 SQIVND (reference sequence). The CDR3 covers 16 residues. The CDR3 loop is CASSITWAGGDSPLHF. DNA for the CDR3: TGTGCCAGTAGTATCACATGGGCAGGAGGCGATTCACCCCTCCACTTT.

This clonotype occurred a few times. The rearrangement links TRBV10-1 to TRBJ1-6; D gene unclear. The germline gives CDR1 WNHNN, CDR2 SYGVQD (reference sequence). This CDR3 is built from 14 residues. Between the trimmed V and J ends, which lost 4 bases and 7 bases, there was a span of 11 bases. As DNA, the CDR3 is TGCGCCAGCAGTGTGGACCTGTGGAATTCACCCCTCCACTTT. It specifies CASSVDLWNSPLHF.

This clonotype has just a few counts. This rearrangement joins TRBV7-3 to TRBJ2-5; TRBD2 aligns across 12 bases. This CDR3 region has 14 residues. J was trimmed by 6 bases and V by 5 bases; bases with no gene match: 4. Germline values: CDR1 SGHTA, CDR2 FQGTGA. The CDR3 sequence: CASSATSGSQTQYF. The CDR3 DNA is TGTGCCAGCAGCGCGACTAGCGGGAGTCAGACCCAGTACTTC.

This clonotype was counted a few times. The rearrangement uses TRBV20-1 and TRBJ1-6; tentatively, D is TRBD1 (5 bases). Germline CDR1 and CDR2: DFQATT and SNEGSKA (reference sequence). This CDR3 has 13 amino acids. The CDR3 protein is CSVGQGYNSPLHF. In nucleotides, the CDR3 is TGCAGCGTAGGTCAGGGCTATAATTCACCCCTCCACTTT.

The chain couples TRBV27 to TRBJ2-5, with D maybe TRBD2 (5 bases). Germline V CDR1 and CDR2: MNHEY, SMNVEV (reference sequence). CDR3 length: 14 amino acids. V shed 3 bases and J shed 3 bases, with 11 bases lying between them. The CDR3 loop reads CASSFVGLKETQYF. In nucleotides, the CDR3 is TGTGCCAGCAGTTTTGTAGGACTGAAAGAGACCCAGTACTTC.

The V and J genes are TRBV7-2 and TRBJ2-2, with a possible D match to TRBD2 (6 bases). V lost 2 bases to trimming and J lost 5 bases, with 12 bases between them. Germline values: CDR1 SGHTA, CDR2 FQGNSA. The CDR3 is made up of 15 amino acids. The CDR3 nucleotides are TGTGCCAGCAGCTTAACGGGACTGAGGACCGGGGAGCTGTTTTTT. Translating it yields CASSLTGLRTGELFF.

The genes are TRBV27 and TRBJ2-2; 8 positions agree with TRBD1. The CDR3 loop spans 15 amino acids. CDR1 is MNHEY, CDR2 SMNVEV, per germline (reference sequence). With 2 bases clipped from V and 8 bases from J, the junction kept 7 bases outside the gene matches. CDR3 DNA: TGTGCCAGCAGTTTACAGGGCAGGGGGCTTGGGGAGCTGTTTTTT. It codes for CASSLQGRGLGELFF.

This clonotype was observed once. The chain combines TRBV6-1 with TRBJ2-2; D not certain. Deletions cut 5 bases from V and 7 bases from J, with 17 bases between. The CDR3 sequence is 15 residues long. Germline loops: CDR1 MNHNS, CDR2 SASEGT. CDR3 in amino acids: CASSKTPAVGGELFF. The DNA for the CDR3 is TGTGCCAGCAGTAAAACCCCGGCAGTTGGCGGGGAGCTGTTTTTT.

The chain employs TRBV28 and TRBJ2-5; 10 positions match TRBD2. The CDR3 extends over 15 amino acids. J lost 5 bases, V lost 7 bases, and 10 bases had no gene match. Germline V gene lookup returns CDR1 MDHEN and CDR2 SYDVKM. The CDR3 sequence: CASTSAGGPWETQYF. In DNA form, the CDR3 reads TGTGCCAGCACATCAGCGGGAGGGCCGTGGGAGACCCAGTACTTC.

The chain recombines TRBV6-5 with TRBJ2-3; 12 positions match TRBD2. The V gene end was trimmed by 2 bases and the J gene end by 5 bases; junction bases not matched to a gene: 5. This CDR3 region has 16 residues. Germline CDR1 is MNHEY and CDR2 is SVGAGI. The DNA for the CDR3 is TGTGCCAGCAGTTACAGGGCTAGCGGGAGGGTAGATACGCAGTATTTT. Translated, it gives CASSYRASGRVDTQYF.

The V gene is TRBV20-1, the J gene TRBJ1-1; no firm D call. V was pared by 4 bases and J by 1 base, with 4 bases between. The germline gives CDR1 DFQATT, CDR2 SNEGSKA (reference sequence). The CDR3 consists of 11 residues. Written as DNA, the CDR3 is TGCAGTGCTACAGGGAACACTGAAGCTTTCTTT. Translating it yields CSATGNTEAFF.

The CDR3 DNA sequence: TGTGCCAGCAGCTTCGACTGGGCGGGACGCACAGATACGCAGTATTTT. Translated: CASSFDWAGRTDTQYF. The chain joins TRBV7-9 to TRBJ2-3; tentative D call: TRBD2 (6 bases). The CDR3 is 16 amino acids. The ends were cut back, 3 bases at V and 1 base at J, with 14 bases in the middle. Germline CDR1 and CDR2: SEHNR and FQNEAQ (reference sequence).

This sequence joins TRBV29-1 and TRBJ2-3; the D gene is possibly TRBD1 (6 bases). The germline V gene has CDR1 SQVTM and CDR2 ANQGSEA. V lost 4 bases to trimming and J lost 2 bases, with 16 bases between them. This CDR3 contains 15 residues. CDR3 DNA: TGCAGCGTTGCGGGACAAATAAGATCCACAGATACGCAGTATTTT. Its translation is CSVAGQIRSTDTQYF.

The CDR3 nucleotides read TGTGCCAGCAGCGCTAACAGGAATTCACCCCTCCACTTT. This gives the protein CASSANRNSPLHF. The chain has TRBV6-2 or TRBV6-3 and TRBJ1-6; D might be TRBD1 (5 bases). Germline V gives CDR1 MNHEY, CDR2 SVGEGT. The CDR3 is 13 residues long. V was shortened by 6 bases and J by 7 bases, with 10 bases between the two germline ends.

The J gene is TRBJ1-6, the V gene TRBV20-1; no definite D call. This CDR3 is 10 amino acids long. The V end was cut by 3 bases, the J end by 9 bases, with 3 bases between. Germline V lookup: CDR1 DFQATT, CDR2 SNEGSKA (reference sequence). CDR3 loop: CSASGSPLHF. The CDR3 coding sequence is TGCAGTGCTAGCGGTTCACCCCTCCACTTT.

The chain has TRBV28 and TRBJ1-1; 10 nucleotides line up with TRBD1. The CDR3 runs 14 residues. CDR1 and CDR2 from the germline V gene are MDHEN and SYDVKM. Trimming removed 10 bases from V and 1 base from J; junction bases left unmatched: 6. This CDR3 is CAIQGQGGNTEAFF. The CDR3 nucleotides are TGTGCCATCCAAGGACAGGGGGGGAACACTGAAGCTTTCTTT. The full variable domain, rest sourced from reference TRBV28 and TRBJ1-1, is DVKVTQSSRYLVKRTGEKVFLECVQDMDHENMFWYRQDPGLGLRLIYFSYDVKMKEKGDIPEGYSVSREKKERFSLILESASTNQTSMYLCAIQGQGGNTEAFFGQGTRLTVV.

The CDR3 DNA sequence: TGTGCCATCAGTGAGTTCTCCGTCGCCGGGTCCAATGAGCAGTTCTTC. Amino acid sequence: CAISEFSVAGSNEQFF. This rearrangement joins TRBV10-3 to TRBJ2-1; no definite D call. This CDR3 has 16 amino acids. Trimming removed 1 base at V and 6 bases at J, with 16 bases between. Germline V gene sequence: CDR1 ENHRY, CDR2 SYGVKD.

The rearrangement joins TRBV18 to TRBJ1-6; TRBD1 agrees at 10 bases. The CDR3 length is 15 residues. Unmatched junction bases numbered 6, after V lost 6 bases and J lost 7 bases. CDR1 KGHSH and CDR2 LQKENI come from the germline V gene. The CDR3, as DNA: TGTGCCAGCTCTCGACAGGGGGCCGGCAATTCACCCCTCCACTTT. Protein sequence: CASSRQGAGNSPLHF.

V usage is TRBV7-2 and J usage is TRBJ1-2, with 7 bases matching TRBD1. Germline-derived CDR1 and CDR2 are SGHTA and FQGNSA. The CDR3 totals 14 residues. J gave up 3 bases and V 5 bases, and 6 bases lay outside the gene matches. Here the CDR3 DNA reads TGTGCCAGCAGCCAAAACCAGGGGGACTATGGCTACACCTTC. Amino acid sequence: CASSQNQGDYGYTF.

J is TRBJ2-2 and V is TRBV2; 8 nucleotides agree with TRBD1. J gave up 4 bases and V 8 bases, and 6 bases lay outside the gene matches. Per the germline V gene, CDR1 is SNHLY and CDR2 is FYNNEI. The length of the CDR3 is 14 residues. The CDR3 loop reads CASLGDRFTGELFF. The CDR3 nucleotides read TGTGCCAGCTTGGGGGACAGGTTCACCGGGGAGCTGTTTTTT.

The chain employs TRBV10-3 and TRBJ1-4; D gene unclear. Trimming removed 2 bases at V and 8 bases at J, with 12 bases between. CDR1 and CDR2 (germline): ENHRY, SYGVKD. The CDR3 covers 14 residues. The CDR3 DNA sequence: TGTGCCATCAGTGAGGGGCCTGGTCCGGAAAAACTGTTTTTT. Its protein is CAISEGPGPEKLFF.

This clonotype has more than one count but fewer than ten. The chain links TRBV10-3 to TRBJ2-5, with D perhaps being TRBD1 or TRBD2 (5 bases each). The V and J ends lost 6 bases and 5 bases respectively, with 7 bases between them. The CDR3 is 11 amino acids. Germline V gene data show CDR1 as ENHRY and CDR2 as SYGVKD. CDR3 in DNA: TGTGCCATCAGGGGGGAGGAGACCCAGTACTTC. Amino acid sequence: CAIRGEETQYF.